The 11 T cell receptor beta chains in this list originate from one sample, sequenced in a study of OX40 agonist ivuxolimab in advanced cancers. Only in-frame clones appear in the TCRdb table, and some are missing; sequencing was by immunoSEQ multiplex PCR. The table shows tens of thousands of clones, with 75% to 90% occurring only once. The source was CD4+ or CD8+ T cells sorted from blood, collected in a trial of the OX40 agonist ivuxolimab. The source of these receptors is an adult with an advanced solid tumor such as melanoma, head and neck, liver or kidney cancer.

The chain uses TRBV5-4 and TRBJ1-3, with no clear D. V lost 4 bases, J lost 0 bases, and 8 bases lay in between. This CDR3 contains 14 residues. The germline V gene has CDR1 SGHNT and CDR2 YYREEE (reference sequence). Here the CDR3 DNA reads TGTGCCAGCAGCCCAGAAAGCTCTGGAAACACCATATATTTT. This translates into CASSPESSGNTIYF.

This clone was seen only a few times. The rearrangement uses TRBV27 and TRBJ2-1; 8 nucleotides agree with TRBD2. Germline V gene data show CDR1 as MNHEY and CDR2 as SMNVEV (reference sequence). J was trimmed by 9 bases and V by 6 bases; bases with no gene match: 10. The CDR3 contains 14 residues. In nucleotides, the CDR3 is TGTGCCAGCAGGAAGACTAGCGTATTTAGTGAGCAGTTCTTC. It translates to CASRKTSVFSEQFF.

The chain uses TRBV2 and TRBJ2-5; 15 bases align to TRBD2. The V and J ends lost 6 bases and 1 base, in that order; junction bases with no gene match: 3. The germline V gene has CDR1 SNHLY and CDR2 FYNNEI. CDR3 length: 16 residues. In DNA form, the CDR3 reads TGTGCCAGCAGGACGGGACTAGCGGGAGGCCAAGAGACCCAGTACTTC. It encodes CASRTGLAGGQETQYF.

The chain combines TRBV29-1 with TRBJ1-3; 7 nucleotides align to TRBD1. V lost 5 bases, J lost 1 base, and 11 bases stayed unmatched. The CDR3 runs to 16 residues. From germline, CDR1 is SQVTM and CDR2 ANQGSEA. The CDR3 DNA is TGCAGCGTTAAAAGGAACGACAGGGAGTCTGGAAACACCATATATTTT. It codes for CSVKRNDRESGNTIYF.

There are a few counts of this clone. This chain links TRBV10-3 with TRBJ1-2, with D unclear. Trimming left V 6 bases short and J 4 bases short, with 9 bases between. This CDR3 is built from 12 residues. Germline lookup yields CDR1 ENHRY and CDR2 SYGVKD. Here the CDR3 DNA reads TGTGCCATCAGCCGGGAGACCTATGGCTACACCTTC. Protein product: CAISRETYGYTF.

The chain employs TRBV7-9 and TRBJ2-5; D is perhaps TRBD1 (5 bases). Germline V gene lookup returns CDR1 SEHNR and CDR2 FQNEAQ (reference sequence). Trimming took off 2 bases at V and 7 bases at J, with 17 bases between the two ends. The CDR3 runs to 15 residues. The CDR3 coding sequence is TGTGCCAGCAGCTTATGGGGCCGGGTGACGGCGACCCAGTACTTC. Its protein is CASSLWGRVTATQYF.

V usage is TRBV5-1 and J usage is TRBJ2-7; 8 nucleotides align to TRBD1. V was clipped by 4 bases and J by 7 bases; unmatched bases: 7. CDR1 and CDR2 (germline): SGHRS, YFSETQ. CDR3 size: 13 residues. The CDR3 spells CASSGQGTGEQYF. The CDR3 nucleotides read TGCGCCAGCAGCGGACAGGGAACGGGAGAGCAGTACTTC.

The chain uses TRBV28 and TRBJ2-3, with 10 bases aligning to TRBD1. The CDR3 has 17 amino acids. Germline lookup yields CDR1 MDHEN and CDR2 SYDVKM. The junction had 10 bases not matched to a gene; V was cut back by 4 bases and J by 3 bases. The CDR3 here is CASSSRSGTGDTDTQYF. Here the CDR3 DNA reads TGTGCCAGCAGTTCCCGCTCCGGGACAGGGGATACAGATACGCAGTATTTT.

The V gene is TRBV5-1, the J gene TRBJ2-3, with D possibly being TRBD1 or TRBD2 (5 bases each). Germline V gene lookup returns CDR1 SGHRS and CDR2 YFSETQ. Trimming took 4 bases from V and 2 from J, leaving 8 bases between them. This CDR3 is 13 amino acids long. The CDR3 nucleotides are TGCGCCAGCAGCCAGGGAGACACAGATACGCAGTATTTT. This gives the protein CASSQGDTDTQYF.

The chain couples TRBV7-9 to TRBJ1-2; D unresolved. The CDR3 is 14 amino acids. The V gene's germline CDR1 is SEHNR and CDR2 FQNEAQ (reference sequence). V lost 5 bases and J 8 bases, leaving 18 bases between the germline ends. The CDR3 nucleotides read TGTGCCAGCAGCCCGCTGGGTGTCTTCGAAGGCTACACCTTC. Translation gives CASSPLGVFEGYTF.

The CDR3 nucleotides read TGTGCCAGCAGTTCCCCGGGAGGGTTAGGCAATGAGCAGTTCTTC. It codes for CASSSPGGLGNEQFF. The gene calls are TRBV28 and TRBJ2-1, with 8 bases fitting TRBD2. The CDR3 has 15 residues. Looked up from germline, CDR1 is MDHEN and CDR2 is SYDVKM. J gave up 6 bases and V 4 bases, and 8 bases lay outside the gene matches.